This TCR beta chain was recovered during a study of PD-1 blockade in mismatch repair-deficient tumors. Background on the study: Enrolled about 2012-2016, patients had progressing, pretreated mismatch repair-deficient cancers of approximately 13 types.

Time point noted: archival surgical resection tumor tissue. Only in-frame clones appear in the TCRdb table, and some are missing; sequencing was by immunoSEQ multiplex PCR. The table has about 3,500 clones, roughly 79% seen once; the top ten hold more than 6%. The sample consisted of primary tumor tissue, taken from a patient treated with pembrolizumab. The clonotype was recovered from an adult with mismatch repair-deficient cancer.

The CDR3 loop reads CASSFTLDRGYGYTF. As DNA, the CDR3 is TGCGCCAGCAGCTTCACCTTGGACAGAGGGTATGGCTACACCTTC. The chain carries TRBV5-1 and TRBJ1-2; possibly TRBD1 for D (6 bases). The CDR3 contains 15 residues. V dropped 2 bases and J dropped 5 bases, with 16 bases sitting between them. CDR1 is SGHRS, CDR2 YFSETQ, per germline.